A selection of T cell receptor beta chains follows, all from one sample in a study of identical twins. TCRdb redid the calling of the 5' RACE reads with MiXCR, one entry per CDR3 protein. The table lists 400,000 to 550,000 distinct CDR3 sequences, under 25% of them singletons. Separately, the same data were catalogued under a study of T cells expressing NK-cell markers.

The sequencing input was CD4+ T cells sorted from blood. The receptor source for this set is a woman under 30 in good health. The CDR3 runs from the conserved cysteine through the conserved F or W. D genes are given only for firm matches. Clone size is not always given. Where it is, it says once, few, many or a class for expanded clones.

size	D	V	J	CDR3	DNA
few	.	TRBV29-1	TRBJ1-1	CSVEVTEAFF	TGCAGCGTTGAGGTGACTGAAGCTTTCTTT
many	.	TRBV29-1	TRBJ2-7	CSVEDGGYEQYF	TGCAGCGTTGAAGATGGCGGGTACGAGCAGTACTTC
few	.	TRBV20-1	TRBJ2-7	CSASIRGADYEQYF	TGCAGTGCTAGTATAAGGGGGGCAGACTACGAGCAGTACTTC
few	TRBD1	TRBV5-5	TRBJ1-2	CASSRTGDWDGYTF	TGTGCCAGCAGCAGGACAGGGGATTGGGATGGCTACACCTTC
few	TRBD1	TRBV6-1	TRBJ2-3	CASTRQGEDTQYF	TGTGCCAGCACACGACAGGGAGAGGATACGCAGTATTTT
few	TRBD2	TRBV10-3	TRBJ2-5	CATGTSGRETQYF	TGTGCCACCGGGACTAGCGGGAGAGAGACCCAGTACTTC
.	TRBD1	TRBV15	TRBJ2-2	CATSRDRDRDTGELFF	TGTGCCACCAGCAGAGATAGGGACAGGGACACCGGGGAGCTGTTTTTT
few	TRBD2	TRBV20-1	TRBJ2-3	CSAPTSGASTDTQYF	TGCAGTGCTCCGACTAGCGGTGCTAGCACAGATACGCAGTATTTT
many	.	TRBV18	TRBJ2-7	CASSPDRYEQYF	TGTGCCAGCTCACCCGACAGATACGAGCAGTACTTC
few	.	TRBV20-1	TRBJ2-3	CSATRSSTDTQYF	TGCAGTGCTACACGTAGTAGCACAGATACGCAGTATTTT
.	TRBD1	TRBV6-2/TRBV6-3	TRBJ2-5	CASSIPNRGRETQYF	TGTGCCAGCAGTATCCCTAACAGGGGGAGGGAGACCCAGTACTTC
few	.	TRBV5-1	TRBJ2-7	CASSRRVREATVQYF	TGCGCCAGCAGCCGAAGAGTGAGGGAGGCGACGGTGCAGTACTTC
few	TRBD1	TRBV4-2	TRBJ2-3	CASSQAPGQGSDTQYF	TGTGCCAGCAGCCAAGCCCCGGGACAGGGATCAGATACGCAGTATTTT
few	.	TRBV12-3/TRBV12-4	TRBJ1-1	CASSLSGAFF	TGTGCCAGCAGTTTATCCGGAGCTTTCTTT
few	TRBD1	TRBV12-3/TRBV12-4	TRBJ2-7	CASTGGTGSLSSYEQYF	TGTGCCAGCACCGGGGGGACAGGGTCCCTGAGCTCCTACGAGCAGTACTTC
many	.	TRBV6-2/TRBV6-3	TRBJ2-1	CASRTPDEQFF	TGTGCCAGCAGGACTCCGGATGAGCAGTTCTTC
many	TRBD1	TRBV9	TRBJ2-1	CASSVGTGLGNEQFF	TGTGCCAGCAGCGTAGGGACAGGGTTGGGGAATGAGCAGTTCTTC
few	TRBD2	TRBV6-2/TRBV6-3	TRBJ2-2	CASRRTSGGESGELFF	TGTGCCAGCAGGCGGACTAGCGGAGGGGAATCCGGGGAGCTGTTTTTT
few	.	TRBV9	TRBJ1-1	CASSVDLQGDTEAFF	TGTGCCAGCAGCGTAGATCTTCAGGGAGACACTGAAGCTTTCTTT
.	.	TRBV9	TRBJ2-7	CASSVGNRMYEQYF	TGTGCCAGCAGCGTAGGCAACAGGATGTACGAGCAGTACTTC
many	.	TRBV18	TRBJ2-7	CASSPGAGVYEQYF	TGTGCCAGCTCACCGGGGGCTGGGGTCTACGAGCAGTACTTC
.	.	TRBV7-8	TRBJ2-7	CAISSDGYEQYF	TGTGCCATCAGCTCGGACGGCTACGAGCAGTACTTC
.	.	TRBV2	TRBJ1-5	CASRAGRRNQPQHF	TGTGCCAGCAGAGCCGGGAGACGCAATCAGCCCCAGCATTTT